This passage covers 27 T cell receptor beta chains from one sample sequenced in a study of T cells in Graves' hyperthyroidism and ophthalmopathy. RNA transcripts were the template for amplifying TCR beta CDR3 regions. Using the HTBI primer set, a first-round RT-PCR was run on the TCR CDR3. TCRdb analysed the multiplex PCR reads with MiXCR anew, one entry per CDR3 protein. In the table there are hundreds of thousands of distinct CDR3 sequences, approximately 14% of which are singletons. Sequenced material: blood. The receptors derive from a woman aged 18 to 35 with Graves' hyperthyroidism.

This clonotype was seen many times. The CDR3 nucleotides are TGTGCCAGCAGTTACCGAGGGATGGTGCACAATGAGCAGTTCTTC. This translates into CASSYRGMVHNEQFF. The rearrangement uses TRBV6-6 and TRBJ2-1, with D perhaps matching TRBD2 (5 bases). The length of the CDR3 is 15 residues. V lost 2 bases and J lost 5, with 13 bases in between. Germline V lookup: CDR1 MNHNY, CDR2 SVGAGI (reference sequence).

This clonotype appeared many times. The CDR3 here is CASSLGAVSTDTQYF. The DNA for the CDR3 is TGTGCCAGCAGCTTAGGGGCAGTTAGCACAGATACGCAGTATTTT. The chain links TRBV7-3 to TRBJ2-3; maybe TRBD1 (5 bases). Trimming shortened V by 2 bases and J by 0 bases, and 9 bases separated the two germline ends. This CDR3 contains 15 residues. Looked up from germline, CDR1 is SGHTA and CDR2 is FQGTGA.

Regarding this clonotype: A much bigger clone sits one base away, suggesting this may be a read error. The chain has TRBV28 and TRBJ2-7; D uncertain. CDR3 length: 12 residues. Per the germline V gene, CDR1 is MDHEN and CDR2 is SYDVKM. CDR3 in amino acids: CTSSEPAAEQYF. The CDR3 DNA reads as TGTACCAGCAGCGAACCGGCTGCCGAGCAGTACTTC.

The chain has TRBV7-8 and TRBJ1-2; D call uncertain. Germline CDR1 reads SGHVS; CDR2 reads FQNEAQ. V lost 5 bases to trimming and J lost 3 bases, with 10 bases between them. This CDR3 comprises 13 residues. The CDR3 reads CASSQGWDYGYTF. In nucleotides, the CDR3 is TGTGCCAGCAGCCAAGGCTGGGACTATGGCTACACCTTC.

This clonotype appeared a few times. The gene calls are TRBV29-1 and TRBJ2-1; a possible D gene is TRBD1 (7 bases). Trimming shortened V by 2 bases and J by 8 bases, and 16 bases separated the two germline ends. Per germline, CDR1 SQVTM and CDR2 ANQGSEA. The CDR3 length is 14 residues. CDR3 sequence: CSVEKAPGGYEQFF. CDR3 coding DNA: TGCAGCGTTGAAAAGGCCCCAGGGGGGTATGAGCAGTTCTTC.

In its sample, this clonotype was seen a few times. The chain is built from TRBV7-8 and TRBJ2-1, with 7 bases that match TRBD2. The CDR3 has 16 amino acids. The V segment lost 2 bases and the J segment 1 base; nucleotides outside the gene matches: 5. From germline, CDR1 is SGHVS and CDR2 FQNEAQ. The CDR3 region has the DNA TGTGCCAGCAGCTTACCCCGGACTAGGTCCTACAATGAGCAGTTCTTC. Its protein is CASSLPRTRSYNEQFF.

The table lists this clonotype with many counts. The CDR3 loop reads CASSQDGLSTDTQYF. CDR3 coding DNA: TGCGCCAGCAGCCAAGACGGGCTGAGCACAGATACGCAGTATTTT. The rearrangement joins TRBV4-1 to TRBJ2-3; the D is unclear. The CDR3 spans 15 residues. V was trimmed by 0 bases and J by 0 bases, leaving 7 bases between them. CDR1 is MGHRA and CDR2 is YSYEKL in the germline V gene.

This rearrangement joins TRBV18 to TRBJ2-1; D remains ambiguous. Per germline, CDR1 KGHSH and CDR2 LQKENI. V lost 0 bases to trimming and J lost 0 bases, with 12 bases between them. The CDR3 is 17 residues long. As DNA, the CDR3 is TGTGCCAGCTCACCACCGTCGGTTACAAACTCCTACAATGAGCAGTTCTTC. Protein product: CASSPPSVTNSYNEQFF.

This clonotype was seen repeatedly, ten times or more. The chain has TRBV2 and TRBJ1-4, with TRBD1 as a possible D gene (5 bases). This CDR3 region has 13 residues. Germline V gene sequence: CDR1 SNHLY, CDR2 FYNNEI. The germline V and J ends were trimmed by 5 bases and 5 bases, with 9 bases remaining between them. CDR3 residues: CASSRGWNEKLFF. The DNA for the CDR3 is TGTGCCAGCAGTCGGGGGTGGAATGAAAAACTGTTTTTT.

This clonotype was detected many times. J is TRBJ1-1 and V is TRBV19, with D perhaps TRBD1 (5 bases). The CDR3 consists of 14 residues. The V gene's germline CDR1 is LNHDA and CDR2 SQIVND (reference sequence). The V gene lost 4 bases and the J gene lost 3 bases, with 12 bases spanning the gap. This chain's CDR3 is CASSNWGSHTEAFF. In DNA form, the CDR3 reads TGTGCCAGTAGTAACTGGGGCAGCCACACTGAAGCTTTCTTT.

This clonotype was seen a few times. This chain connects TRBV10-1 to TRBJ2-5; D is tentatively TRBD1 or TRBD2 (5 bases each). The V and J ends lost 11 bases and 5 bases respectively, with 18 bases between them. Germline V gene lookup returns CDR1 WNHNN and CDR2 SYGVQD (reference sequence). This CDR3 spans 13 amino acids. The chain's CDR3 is CAGGPARSETQYF. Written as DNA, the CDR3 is TGCGCCGGGGGACCGGCACGATCGGAGACCCAGTACTTC.

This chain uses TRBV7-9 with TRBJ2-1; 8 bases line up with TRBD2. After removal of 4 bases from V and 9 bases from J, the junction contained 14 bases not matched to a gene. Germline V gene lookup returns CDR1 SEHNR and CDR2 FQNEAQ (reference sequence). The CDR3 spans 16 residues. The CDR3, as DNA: TGTGCCAGCAGCTCCTCCGGGACTAGGACCTTCGGTGAGCAGTTCTTC. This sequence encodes CASSSSGTRTFGEQFF.

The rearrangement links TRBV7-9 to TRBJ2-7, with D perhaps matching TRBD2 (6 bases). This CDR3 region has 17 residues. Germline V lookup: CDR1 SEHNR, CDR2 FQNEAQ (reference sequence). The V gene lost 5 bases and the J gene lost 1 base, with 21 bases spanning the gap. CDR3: CASSLDQSRDLSYEQYF. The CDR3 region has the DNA TGTGCCAGCAGCCTAGACCAGAGCCGGGACTTATCCTACGAGCAGTACTTC.

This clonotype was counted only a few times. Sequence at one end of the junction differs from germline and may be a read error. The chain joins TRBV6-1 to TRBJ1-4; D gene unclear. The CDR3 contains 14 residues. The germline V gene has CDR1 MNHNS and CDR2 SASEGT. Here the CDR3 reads CASCELATNEKLFF. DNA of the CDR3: TGTGCCAGCTGTGAGCTTGCAACTAATGAAAAACTGTTTTTT.

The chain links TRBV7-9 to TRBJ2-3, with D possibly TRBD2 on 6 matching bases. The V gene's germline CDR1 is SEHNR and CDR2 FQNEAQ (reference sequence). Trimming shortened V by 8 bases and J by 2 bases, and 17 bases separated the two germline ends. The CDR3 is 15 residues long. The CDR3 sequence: CASGMGTQYTDTQYF. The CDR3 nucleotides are TGTGCCAGCGGGATGGGGACTCAGTACACAGATACGCAGTATTTT.

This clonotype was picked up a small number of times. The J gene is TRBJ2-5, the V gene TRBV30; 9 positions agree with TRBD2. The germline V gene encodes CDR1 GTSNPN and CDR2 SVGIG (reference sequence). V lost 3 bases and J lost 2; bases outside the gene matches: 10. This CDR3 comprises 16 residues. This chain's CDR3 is CAWSLGLAGVQETQYF. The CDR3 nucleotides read TGTGCCTGGAGCCTGGGACTAGCCGGAGTTCAAGAGACCCAGTACTTC.

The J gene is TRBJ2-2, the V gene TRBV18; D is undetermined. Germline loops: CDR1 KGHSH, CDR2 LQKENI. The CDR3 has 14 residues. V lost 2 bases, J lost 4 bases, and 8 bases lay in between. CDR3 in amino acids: CASSPKQSTGELFF. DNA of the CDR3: TGTGCCAGCTCACCAAAACAGAGCACCGGGGAGCTGTTTTTT.

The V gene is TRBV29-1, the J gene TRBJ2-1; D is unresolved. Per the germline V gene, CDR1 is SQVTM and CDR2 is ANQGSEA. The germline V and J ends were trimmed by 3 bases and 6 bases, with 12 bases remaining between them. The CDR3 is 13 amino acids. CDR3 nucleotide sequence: TGCAGCGTTGAGTTTGGCACTCCCAATGAGCAGTTCTTC. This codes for CSVEFGTPNEQFF.

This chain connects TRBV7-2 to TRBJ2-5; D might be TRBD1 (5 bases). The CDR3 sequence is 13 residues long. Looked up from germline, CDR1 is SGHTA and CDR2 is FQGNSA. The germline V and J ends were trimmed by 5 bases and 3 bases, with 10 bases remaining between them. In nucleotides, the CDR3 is TGTGCCAGCAGCGGGTTAGGGGAAGAGACCCAGTACTTC. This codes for CASSGLGEETQYF.

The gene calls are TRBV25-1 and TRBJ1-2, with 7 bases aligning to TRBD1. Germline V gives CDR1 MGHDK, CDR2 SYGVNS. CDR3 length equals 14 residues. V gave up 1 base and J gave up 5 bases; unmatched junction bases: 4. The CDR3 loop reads CASSELGTVYGYTF. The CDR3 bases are TGTGCCAGCAGTGAATTAGGGACAGTGTATGGCTACACCTTC.

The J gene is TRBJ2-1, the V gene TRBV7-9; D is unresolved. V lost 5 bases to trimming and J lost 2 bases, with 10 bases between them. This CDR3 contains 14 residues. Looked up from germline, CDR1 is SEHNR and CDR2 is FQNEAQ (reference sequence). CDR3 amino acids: CASSPAYTYNEQFF. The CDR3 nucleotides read TGTGCCAGCAGCCCCGCTTATACCTACAATGAGCAGTTCTTC.

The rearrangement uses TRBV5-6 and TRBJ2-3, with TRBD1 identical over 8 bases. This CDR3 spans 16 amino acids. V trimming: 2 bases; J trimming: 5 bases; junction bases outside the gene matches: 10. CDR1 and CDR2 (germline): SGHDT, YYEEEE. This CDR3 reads CASSLPRGRVEDTQYF. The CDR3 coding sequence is TGTGCCAGCAGCTTACCCAGGGGGCGTGTTGAAGATACGCAGTATTTT.

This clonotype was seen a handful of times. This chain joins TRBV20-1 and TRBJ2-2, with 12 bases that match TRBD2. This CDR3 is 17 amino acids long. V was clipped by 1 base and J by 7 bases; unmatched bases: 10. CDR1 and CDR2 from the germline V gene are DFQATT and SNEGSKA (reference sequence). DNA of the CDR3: TGCAGTGCTAGAGCCCCCGTTCTAGCGGGAGGGGACGGGGAGCTGTTTTTT. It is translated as CSARAPVLAGGDGELFF.

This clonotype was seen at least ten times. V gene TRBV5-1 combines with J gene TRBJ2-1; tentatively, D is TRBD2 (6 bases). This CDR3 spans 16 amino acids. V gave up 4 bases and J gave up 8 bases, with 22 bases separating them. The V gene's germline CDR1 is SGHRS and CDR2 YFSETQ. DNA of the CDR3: TGCGCCAGCAGCCCCCGGGGAGGCAGCCCGCCCTATGAGCAGTTCTTC. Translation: CASSPRGGSPPYEQFF.

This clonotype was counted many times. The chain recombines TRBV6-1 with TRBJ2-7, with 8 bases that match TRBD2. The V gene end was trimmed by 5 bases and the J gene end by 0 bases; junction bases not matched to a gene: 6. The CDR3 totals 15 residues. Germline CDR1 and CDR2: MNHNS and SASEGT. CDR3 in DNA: TGTGCCAGCAGTTACGGGGCGGGAGGCTCCTACGAGCAGTACTTC. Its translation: CASSYGAGGSYEQYF.

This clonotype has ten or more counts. The CDR3, as DNA: TGTGCCAGCAAAAGGGGAGGCTCCGGGGAGCTGTTTTTT. Translating gives CASKRGGSGELFF. The chain joins TRBV28 to TRBJ2-2; tentatively, D is TRBD2 (6 bases). The CDR3 has 13 amino acids. The V end lost 7 bases, the J end lost 6 bases, and 12 bases lay between the germline ends. From germline, CDR1 is MDHEN and CDR2 SYDVKM.

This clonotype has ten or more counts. CDR3 region: CASGSGSAYNEQFF. DNA for the CDR3: TGTGCCAGCGGCAGCGGGTCCGCCTACAATGAGCAGTTCTTC. This sequence joins TRBV3-1 and TRBJ2-1; D might be TRBD2 (6 bases). Trimming shortened V by 8 bases and J by 2 bases, and 13 bases separated the two germline ends. This CDR3 is built from 14 residues. Germline CDR1 is LGHDT and CDR2 is YNNKEL (reference sequence).